A single T cell receptor (beta chain) is shown here with its context. Its matching antigen is unknown. Assay used: immunoSEQ multiplex PCR; TCRdb lists only in-frame clones, some missing. The repertoire has around 4,200 clones, roughly 73% of them found once; the top ten carry 50%. This sample is part of a study of lymphopenia after photon versus proton radiotherapy. Findings and limits, study-wide: Better survival with proton therapy was suggested as possible, not demonstrated. Relative stability marked proton patients; photon patients lost diversity and naive cells. Larger post-nadir TCR diversity loss correlated inversely with survival in deceased patients. After the lymphocyte nadir, photon-treated repertoires showed oligoclonal expansion, especially of CD8+ Temra cells.

The origin of this receptor is a man aged 80 or over with esophageal cancer. Sequences were derived from peripheral blood, sampled from a patient treated with proton-based radiotherapy.

CDR3 residues: CAWTRLAGAHPYEQYF. In DNA form, the CDR3 reads TGTGCCTGGACCCGACTAGCGGGGGCCCACCCCTACGAGCAGTACTTC. V is TRBV30 and J is TRBJ2-7, with 12 bases lining up with TRBD2. Germline V CDR1 and CDR2: GTSNPN, SVGIG (reference sequence). The junction had 9 bases not matched to a gene; V was cut back by 4 bases and J by 2 bases. The CDR3 covers 16 residues.